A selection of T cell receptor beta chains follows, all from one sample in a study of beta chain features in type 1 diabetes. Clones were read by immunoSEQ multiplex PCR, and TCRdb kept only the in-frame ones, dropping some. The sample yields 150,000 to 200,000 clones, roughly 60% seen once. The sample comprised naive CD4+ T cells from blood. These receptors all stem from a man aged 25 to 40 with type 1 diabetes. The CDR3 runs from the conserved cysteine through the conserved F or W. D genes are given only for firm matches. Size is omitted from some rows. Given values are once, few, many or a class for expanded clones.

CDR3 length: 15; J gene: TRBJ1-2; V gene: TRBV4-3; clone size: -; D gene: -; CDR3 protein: CASSQEWGRGYGYTF; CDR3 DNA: TGCGCCAGCAGCCAAGAGTGGGGGAGAGGCTATGGCTACACCTTC
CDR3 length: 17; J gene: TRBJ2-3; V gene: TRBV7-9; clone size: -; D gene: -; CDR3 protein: CASIIGTLGASTDTQYF; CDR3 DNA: TGTGCCAGCATCATTGGTACCTTGGGTGCTAGCACAGATACGCAGTATTTT
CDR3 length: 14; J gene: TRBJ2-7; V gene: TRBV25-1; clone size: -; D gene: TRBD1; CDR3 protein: CASRISGGSYEQYF; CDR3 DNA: TGTGCCAGCAGGATATCAGGGGGCTCGTACGAGCAGTACTTC
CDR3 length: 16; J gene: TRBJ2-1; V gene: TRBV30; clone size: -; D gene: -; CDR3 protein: CAWSAYRGESYNEQFF; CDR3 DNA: TGTGCCTGGAGTGCCTATCGGGGCGAATCCTACAATGAGCAGTTCTTC
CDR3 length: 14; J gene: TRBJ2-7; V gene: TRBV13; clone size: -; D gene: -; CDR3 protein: CASLKLGGSYEQYF; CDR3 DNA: TGTGCCAGTCTGAAGCTAGGCGGCTCCTACGAGCAGTACTTC
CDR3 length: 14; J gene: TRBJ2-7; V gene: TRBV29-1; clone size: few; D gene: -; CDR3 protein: CSVRAGISYYEQYF; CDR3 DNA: TGCAGCGTTCGGGCGGGAATTTCCTACTACGAGCAGTACTTC
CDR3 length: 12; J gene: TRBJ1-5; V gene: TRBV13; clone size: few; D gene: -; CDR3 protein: CASSLSGQPQHF; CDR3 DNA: TGTGCCAGCAGCTTAAGTGGTCAGCCCCAGCATTTT
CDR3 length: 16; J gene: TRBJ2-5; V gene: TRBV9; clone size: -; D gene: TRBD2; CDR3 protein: CASSVLAGTLQETQYF; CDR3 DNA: TGTGCCAGCAGCGTCCTAGCGGGGACCCTCCAAGAGACCCAGTACTTC
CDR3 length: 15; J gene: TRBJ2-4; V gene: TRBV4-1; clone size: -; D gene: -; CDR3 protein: CASSQLGLAKNIQYF; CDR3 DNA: TGCGCCAGCAGCCAATTGGGCCTAGCCAAAAACATTCAGTACTTC
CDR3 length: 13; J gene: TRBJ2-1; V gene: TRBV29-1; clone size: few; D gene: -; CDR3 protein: CSVDRQGNNEQFF; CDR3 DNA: TGCAGCGTTGATCGGCAGGGAAACAATGAGCAGTTCTTC
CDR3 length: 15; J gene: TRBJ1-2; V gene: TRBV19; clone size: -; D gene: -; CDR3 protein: CASSIAAGTAPGYTF; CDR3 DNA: TGTGCCAGTAGTATAGCTGCCGGGACGGCCCCGGGCTACACCTTC
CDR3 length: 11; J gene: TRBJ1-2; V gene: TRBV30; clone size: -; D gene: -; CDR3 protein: CAWSGFYGYTF; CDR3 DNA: TGTGCCTGGAGTGGATTCTATGGCTACACCTTC
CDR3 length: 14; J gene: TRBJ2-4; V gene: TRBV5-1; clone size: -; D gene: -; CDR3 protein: CASSAGANGNIQYF; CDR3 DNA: TGCGCCAGCAGCGCTGGGGCAAACGGAAACATTCAGTACTTC
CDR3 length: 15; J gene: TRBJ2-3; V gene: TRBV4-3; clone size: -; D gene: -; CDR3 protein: CASSPRGSSTDTQYF; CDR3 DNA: TGCGCCAGCAGCCCGCGCGGCAGTAGCACAGATACGCAGTATTTT
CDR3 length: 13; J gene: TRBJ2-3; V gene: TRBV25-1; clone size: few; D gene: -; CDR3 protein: CASSVGARDTQYF; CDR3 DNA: TGTGCCAGCAGTGTGGGGGCCCGAGATACGCAGTATTTT
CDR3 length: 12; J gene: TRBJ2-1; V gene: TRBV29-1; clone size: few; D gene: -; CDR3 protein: CSVGSFPTGQFF; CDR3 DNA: TGCAGCGTTGGGTCTTTTCCGACAGGGCAGTTCTTC
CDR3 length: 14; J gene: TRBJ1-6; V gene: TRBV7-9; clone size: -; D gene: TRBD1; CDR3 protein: CASSNRDRDSPLHF; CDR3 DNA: TGTGCCAGCAGCAACCGGGACAGGGATTCACCCCTCCACTTT
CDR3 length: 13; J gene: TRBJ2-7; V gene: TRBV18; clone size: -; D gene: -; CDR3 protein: CASSPRLTYEQYF; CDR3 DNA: TGTGCCAGCTCACCAAGACTGACATACGAGCAGTACTTC
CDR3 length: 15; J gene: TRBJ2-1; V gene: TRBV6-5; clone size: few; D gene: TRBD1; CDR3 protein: CASSPGQGGDNEQFF; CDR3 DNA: TGTGCCAGCAGTCCGGGACAGGGAGGAGACAATGAGCAGTTCTTC
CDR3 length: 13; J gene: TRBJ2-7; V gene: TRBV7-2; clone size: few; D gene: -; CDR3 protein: CASSFPSSNEQYF; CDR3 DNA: TGTGCCAGCAGCTTCCCCAGCTCAAACGAGCAGTACTTC
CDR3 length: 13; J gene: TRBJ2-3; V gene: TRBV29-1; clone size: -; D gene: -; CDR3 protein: CSVEAGLSDTQYF; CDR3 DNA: TGCAGCGTTGAAGCGGGGCTCTCAGATACGCAGTATTTT
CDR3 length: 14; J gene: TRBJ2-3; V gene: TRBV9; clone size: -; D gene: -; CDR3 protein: CASSVVGSTDTQYF; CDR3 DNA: TGTGCCAGCAGCGTAGTGGGGAGCACAGATACGCAGTATTTT
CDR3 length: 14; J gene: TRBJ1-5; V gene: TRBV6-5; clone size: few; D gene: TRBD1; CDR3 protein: CASSEGQGAQPQHF; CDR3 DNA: TGTGCCAGCAGTGAAGGGCAGGGGGCTCAGCCCCAGCATTTT
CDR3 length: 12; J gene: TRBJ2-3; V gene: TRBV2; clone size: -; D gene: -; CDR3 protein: CASSGGLDTQYF; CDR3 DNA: TGTGCCAGCAGTGGCGGCTTAGATACGCAGTATTTT
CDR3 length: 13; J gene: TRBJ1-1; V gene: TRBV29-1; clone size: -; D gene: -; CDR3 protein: CSATTGMNTEAFF; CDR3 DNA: TGCAGCGCCACGACAGGAATGAACACTGAAGCTTTCTTT
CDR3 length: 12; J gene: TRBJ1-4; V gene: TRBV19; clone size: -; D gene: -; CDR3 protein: CASRQVNEKLFF; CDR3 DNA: TGTGCCAGCCGACAGGTTAATGAAAAACTGTTTTTT
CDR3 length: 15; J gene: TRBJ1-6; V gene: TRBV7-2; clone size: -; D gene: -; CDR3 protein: CASSLGGGTNSPLHF; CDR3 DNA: TGTGCCAGCAGCTTAGGAGGGGGAACTAATTCACCCCTCCACTTT
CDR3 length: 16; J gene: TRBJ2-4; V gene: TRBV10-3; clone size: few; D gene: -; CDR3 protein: CAISETPGLTKNIQYF; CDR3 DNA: TGTGCCATCAGTGAGACTCCAGGGTTGACCAAAAACATTCAGTACTTC
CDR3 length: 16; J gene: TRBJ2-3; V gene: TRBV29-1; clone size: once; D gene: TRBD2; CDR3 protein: CSVYIGGRGFTDTQYF; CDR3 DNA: TGCAGCGTTTACATCGGAGGGCGGGGGTTCACAGATACGCAGTATTTT
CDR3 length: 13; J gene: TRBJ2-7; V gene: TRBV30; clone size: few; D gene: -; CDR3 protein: CAWRKEGMYEQYF; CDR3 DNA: TGTGCCTGGAGGAAGGAAGGGATGTACGAGCAGTACTTC
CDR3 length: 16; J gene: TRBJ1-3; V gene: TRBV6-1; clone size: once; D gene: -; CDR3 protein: CASSEPGRSSGNTIYF; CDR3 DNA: TGTGCCAGCAGTGAACCGGGGCGGAGCTCTGGAAACACCATATATTTT
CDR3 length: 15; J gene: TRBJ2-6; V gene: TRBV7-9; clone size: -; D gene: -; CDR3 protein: CASIWSGPGANVLTF; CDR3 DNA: TGTGCCAGCATCTGGTCGGGGCCTGGGGCCAACGTCCTGACTTTC
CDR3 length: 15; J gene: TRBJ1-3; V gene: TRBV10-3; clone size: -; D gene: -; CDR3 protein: CAISSGQPIGNTIYF; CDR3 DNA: TGTGCCATCAGCTCTGGACAGCCGATCGGAAACACCATATATTTT
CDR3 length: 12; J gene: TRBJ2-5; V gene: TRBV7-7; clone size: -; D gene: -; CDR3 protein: CASSQLQETQYF; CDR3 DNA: TGTGCTAGCAGCCAGCTCCAGGAGACCCAGTACTTC
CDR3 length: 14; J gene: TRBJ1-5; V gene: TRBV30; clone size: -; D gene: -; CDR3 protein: CAWSRTGLNQPQHF; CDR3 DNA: TGTGCCTGGAGCCGAACAGGGCTCAATCAGCCCCAGCATTTT
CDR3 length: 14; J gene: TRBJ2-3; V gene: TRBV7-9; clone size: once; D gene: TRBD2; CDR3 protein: CARSLAGATDTQYF; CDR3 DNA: TGTGCCAGATCCCTAGCGGGGGCCACAGATACGCAGTATTTT
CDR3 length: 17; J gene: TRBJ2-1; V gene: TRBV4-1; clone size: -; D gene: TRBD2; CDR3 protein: CASSQGTSGVRDNEQFF; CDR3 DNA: TGCGCCAGCAGCCAGGGGACTAGCGGGGTCCGGGACAATGAGCAGTTCTTC
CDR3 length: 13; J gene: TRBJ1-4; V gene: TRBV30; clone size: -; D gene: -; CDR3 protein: CAWKLVGGEKLFF; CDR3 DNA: TGTGCCTGGAAACTGGTAGGGGGAGAAAAACTGTTTTTT
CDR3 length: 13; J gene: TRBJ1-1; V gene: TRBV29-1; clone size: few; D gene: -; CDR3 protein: CSVEPGGNTEAFF; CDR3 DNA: TGCAGCGTTGAGCCTGGGGGCAACACTGAAGCTTTCTTT
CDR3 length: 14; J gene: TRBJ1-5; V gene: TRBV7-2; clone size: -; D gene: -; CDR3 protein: CASSLVADTQPQHF; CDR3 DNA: TGTGCCAGCAGCTTAGTGGCAGACACACAGCCCCAGCATTTT
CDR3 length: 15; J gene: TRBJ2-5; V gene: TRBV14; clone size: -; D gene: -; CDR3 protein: CASSQVPGIGETQYF; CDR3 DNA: TGTGCCAGCAGCCAAGTGCCGGGCATCGGTGAGACCCAGTACTTC
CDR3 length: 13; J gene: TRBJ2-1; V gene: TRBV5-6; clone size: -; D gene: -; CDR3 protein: CASTKDTNNEQFF; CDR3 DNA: TGTGCCAGCACTAAGGACACCAACAATGAGCAGTTCTTC
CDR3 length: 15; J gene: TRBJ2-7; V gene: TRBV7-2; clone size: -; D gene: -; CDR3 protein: CASRLRGLTSYEQYF; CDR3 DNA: TGTGCCAGCAGGCTCAGGGGTCTTACTTCCTACGAGCAGTACTTC
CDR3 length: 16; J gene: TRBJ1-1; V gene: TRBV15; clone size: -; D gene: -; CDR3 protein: CATSRLGFEVDTEAFF; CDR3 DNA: TGTGCCACCAGCAGGTTAGGGTTCGAGGTTGACACTGAAGCTTTCTTT
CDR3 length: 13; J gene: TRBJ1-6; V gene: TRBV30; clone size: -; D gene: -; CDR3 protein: CAWSVGGDSPLHF; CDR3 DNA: TGTGCCTGGAGTGTAGGAGGGGATTCACCCCTCCACTTT
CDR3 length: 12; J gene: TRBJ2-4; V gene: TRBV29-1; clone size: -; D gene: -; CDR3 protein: CSAGTGGGALYF; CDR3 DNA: TGCAGCGCTGGGACCGGCGGTGGTGCCCTTTACTTC
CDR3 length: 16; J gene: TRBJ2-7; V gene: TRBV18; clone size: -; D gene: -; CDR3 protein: CASSPPSGAIAYEQYF; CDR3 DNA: TGTGCCAGCTCACCACCGTCTGGGGCAATCGCCTACGAGCAGTACTTC
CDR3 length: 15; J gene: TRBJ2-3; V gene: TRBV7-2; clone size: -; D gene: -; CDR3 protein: CASSLGLALTDTQYF; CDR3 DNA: TGTGCCAGCAGCCTGGGGCTAGCGCTCACAGATACGCAGTATTTT